This T cell receptor (beta chain) is drawn from a study of vaccination effects on CD4 cells after COVID-19. Method: immunoSEQ multiplex PCR; TCRdb's copy keeps in-frame clones and lacks some. The sample records fewer than 25,000 clones, over 70% being singletons. Study-level results: A shortage of convalescent patients and an absence of early post-infection timepoints characterized the study. Infection-derived and vaccine-derived clones contracted markedly late after vaccination.

ViraFEST used viral peptide pools to expand antigen-specific CD4+ T cells before sequencing. At the end of more than 8 days of culture, CD4+ T cells were isolated. The participants, recipients of two vaccine doses, got either BNT162b2 or mRNA-1273. Every well got some 1.8 million PBMC, which were grown with about 10 IU/ml IL-2 and approximately 9.7 ug/ml peptides. IL-2 medium was substituted for half the medium on days 3 and 7. V was clipped by 0 bases and J by 2 bases, with 5 bases between them. The CDR3 spans 13 residues. The germline V gene has CDR1 GTSNPN and CDR2 SVGIG (reference sequence). In this sample, this clone is medium-sized (0.01 to 0.1%). What it recognizes is unknown.

The sequence was collected from a human donor who received a COVID-19 vaccine. This sequence joins TRBV30 and TRBJ1-5, with D perhaps matching TRBD1 (5 bases). Sequenced material: CD4+ T cells from PBMCs cultured with HCoV-NL63 spike peptides, taken after COVID-19 vaccination. For the CDR3, the DNA is TGTGCCTGGAGTGTACAGGGCAATCAGCCCCAGCATTTT. It specifies CAWSVQGNQPQHF.